This TCR beta chain came from a study of graft-versus-host responses after intestinal transplantation. On the study more broadly: Each recipient received a multivisceral, liver-intestinal, or isolated intestinal graft. After anti-thymocyte globulin induction, recipients took tacrolimus and steroids for two to three years.

Assay used: immunoSEQ multiplex PCR; TCRdb lists only in-frame clones, some missing. The sample records some 92,000 clones, around 90% being singletons. This CDR3 region has 15 residues. V was clipped by 4 bases and J by 3 bases, with 15 bases between them. Per germline, CDR1 MNHNS and CDR2 SASEGT. Findings and caveats of the study: When patients had graft-donor T cell macrochimerism, their allografts held high graft-versus-host to host-versus-graft clonal ratios. Among recipient marrow samples, GvH clones were found; some appeared first in ileum or blood.

For this clone: Its target is not known.

This material consisted of unstimulated CD4+ T cells sorted from spleen or lymph node cells, taken before intestinal transplant. This chain joins TRBV6-1 and TRBJ1-2; a possible D gene is TRBD1 (5 bases). This TCR came from a human donor who received an intestinal transplant. DNA of the CDR3: TGTGCCAGCAGTGCCCAGGGCGGTCTCGACTATGGCTACACCTTC. This encodes CASSAQGGLDYGYTF.